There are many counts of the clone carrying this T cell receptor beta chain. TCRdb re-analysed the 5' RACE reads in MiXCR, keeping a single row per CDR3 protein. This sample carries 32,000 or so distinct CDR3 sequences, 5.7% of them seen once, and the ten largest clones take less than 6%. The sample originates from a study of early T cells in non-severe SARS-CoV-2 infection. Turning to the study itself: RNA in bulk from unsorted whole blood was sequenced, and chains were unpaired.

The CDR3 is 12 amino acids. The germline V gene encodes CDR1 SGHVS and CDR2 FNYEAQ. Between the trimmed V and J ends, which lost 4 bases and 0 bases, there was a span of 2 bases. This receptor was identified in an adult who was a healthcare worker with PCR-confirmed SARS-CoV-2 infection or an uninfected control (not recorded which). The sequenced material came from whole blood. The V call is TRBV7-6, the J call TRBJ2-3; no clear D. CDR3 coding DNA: TGTGCCAGCAGCTCAAGCACAGATACGCAGTATTTT. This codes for CASSSSTDTQYF.